This TCR beta chain is from a study of post-analysis software for immune sequencing data. Study findings and constraints: Roughly 5 TRBV segments occurring more often in patients than controls included TRBV5-6, TRBV5-1 and TRBV20-1.

Included in the TCR beta cDNA libraries were unique molecular identifiers. TCRdb re-derived calls from the PCR reads in MiXCR, one entry per CDR3 protein. The table shows 600,000 to 700,000 distinct CDR3 sequences, with 59% occurring only once. There are 18 residues in the CDR3. V was clipped by 0 bases and J by 3 bases, with 18 bases between them. Concerning this clonotype: Its antigen is currently unknown.

The TCR originated in a girl aged 2-10 years with multiple sclerosis. This chain joins TRBV12-3 or TRBV12-4 and TRBJ2-1; the D is unclear. Sequencing input: blood. The CDR3 sequence: CASSLAEGFRDGYNEQFF. In DNA, the CDR3 is TGTGCCAGCAGTTTAGCAGAAGGGTTTAGAGACGGCTACAATGAGCAGTTCTTC.